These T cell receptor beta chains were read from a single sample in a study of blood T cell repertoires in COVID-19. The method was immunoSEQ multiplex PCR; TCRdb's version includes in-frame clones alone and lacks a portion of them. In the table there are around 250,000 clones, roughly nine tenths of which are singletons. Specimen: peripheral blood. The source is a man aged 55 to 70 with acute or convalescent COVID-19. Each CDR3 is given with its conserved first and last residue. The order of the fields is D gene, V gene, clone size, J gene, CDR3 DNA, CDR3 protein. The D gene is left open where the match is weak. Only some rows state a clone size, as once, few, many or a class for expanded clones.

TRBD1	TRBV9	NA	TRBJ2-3	TGTGCCAGCAGCCCCCGGACAGGGACGACAGATACGCAGTATTTT	CASSPRTGTTDTQYF
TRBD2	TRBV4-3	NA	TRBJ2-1	TGCGCCAGCAGCTCGGGACTAGCGGGAAGGGCCTACAATGAGCAGTTCTTC	CASSSGLAGRAYNEQFF
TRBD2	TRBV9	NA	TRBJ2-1	TGTGCCAGCAGCCAACCGGGACTAGCGGGTAGCAATGAGCAGTTCTTC	CASSQPGLAGSNEQFF
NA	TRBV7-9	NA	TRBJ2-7	TGTGCCAGCAGCTTAGTGATTAAGACAGGAGCTAGCTCCTACGAGCAGTACTTC	CASSLVIKTGASSYEQYF
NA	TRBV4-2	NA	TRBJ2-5	TGTGCCAGCAGCCCCAGTTCGGTGGGATTTAGGGGGACCCAGTACTTC	CASSPSSVGFRGTQYF
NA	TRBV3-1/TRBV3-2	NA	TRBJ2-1	TGTGCCAGCAGCCAAGATTGGCGCGGCTCCTACAATGAGCAGTTCTTC	CASSQDWRGSYNEQFF
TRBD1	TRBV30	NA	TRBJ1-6	TGTGCCTGGAAGGGGACAGGGGGTTCACCCCTCCACTTT	CAWKGTGGSPLHF
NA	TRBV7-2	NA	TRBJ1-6	TGTGCCAGCAGCCGCGGGGGGCATAATTCACCCCTCCACTTT	CASSRGGHNSPLHF
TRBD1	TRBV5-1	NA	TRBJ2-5	TGCGCCAGCAGCTTGGTAACCCAAGGGCCGGGACAGGGAGGAGAGACCCAGTACTTC	CASSLVTQGPGQGGETQYF
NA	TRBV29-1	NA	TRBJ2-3	TGCAGCGTTTTGGCGGCAGATACGCAGTATTTT	CSVLAADTQYF
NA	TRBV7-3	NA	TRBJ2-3	TGTGCCAGCACCCCCGACGGGAGAAGCACAGATACGCAGTATTTT	CASTPDGRSTDTQYF
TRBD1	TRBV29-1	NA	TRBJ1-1	TGCAGCGGGGCGGGACAGGGGAACACTGAAGCTTTCTTT	CSGAGQGNTEAFF
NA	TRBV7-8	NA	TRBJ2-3	TGTGCCAGCAGCTTAGCTAGGCCCGACCGGGGCACAGATACGCAGTATTTT	CASSLARPDRGTDTQYF
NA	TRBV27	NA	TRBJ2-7	TGTGCCAGCAGTTTATCGGGGCCGGCTAGCGACTCCTACGAGCAGTACTTC	CASSLSGPASDSYEQYF
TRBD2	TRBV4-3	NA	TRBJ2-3	TGCGCCAGCAGCCAGACCCGTACTAGCGGGAAAACAGATACGCAGTATTTT	CASSQTRTSGKTDTQYF
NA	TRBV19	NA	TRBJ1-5	TGTGCCAGTAGGGAAGATAGGGGAATCCAGCCCCAGCATTTT	CASREDRGIQPQHF
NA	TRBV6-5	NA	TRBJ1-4	TGTGCCAGCAGTTACCTAGGGGTAAATGAAAAACTGTTTTTT	CASSYLGVNEKLFF
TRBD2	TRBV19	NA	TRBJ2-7	TGTGCCAGTAGCCTAGCGGGACCCTACGAGCAGTACTTC	CASSLAGPYEQYF
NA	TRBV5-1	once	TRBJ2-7	TGCGCCAGCAGCTTGGAGGGAGAAGTCCCCGAGCAGTACTTC	CASSLEGEVPEQYF
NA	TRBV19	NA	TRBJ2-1	TGTGCCAGTAGAATGCGCGGGGAGCAGTTCTTC	CASRMRGEQFF
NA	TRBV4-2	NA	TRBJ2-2	TGTGCCAGCAGCCAAGATAGCGTTACCACCGGGGAGCTGTTTTTT	CASSQDSVTTGELFF
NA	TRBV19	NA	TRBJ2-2	TGTGCCAGTAGTAACAGTCCCGGGGAGCTGTTTTTT	CASSNSPGELFF
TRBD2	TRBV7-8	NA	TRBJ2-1	TGTGCCAGCAGCCCCCGGACTAGCGGGAGGGCGAACAATGAGCAGTTCTTC	CASSPRTSGRANNEQFF
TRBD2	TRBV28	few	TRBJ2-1	TGTGCCAGCAGTTCCAACCCTCGACTAGCGGGACCGAACAATGAGCAGTTCTTC	CASSSNPRLAGPNNEQFF
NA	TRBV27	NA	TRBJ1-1	TGTGCCAGCAGGCTAACTCTAATGAACACTGAAGCTTTCTTT	CASRLTLMNTEAFF
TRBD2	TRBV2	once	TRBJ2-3	TGTGCCAGCAGTTGGACTAGCGGGGGACAGACAGATACGCAGTATTTT	CASSWTSGGQTDTQYF
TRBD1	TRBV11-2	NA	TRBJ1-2	TGTGCCAGCAGCGTATTACAGGGGGCCGGCTACACCTTC	CASSVLQGAGYTF
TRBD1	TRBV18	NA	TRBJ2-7	TGTGCCAGCTCACTCGAGACAGGGTCCTACGAGCAGTACTTC	CASSLETGSYEQYF
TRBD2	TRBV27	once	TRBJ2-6	TGTGCCAGCAGCTCGGCGGGAGGGTCGGGGGCCAACGTCCTGACTTTC	CASSSAGGSGANVLTF
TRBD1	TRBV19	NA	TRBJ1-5	TGTGCCAGTAGTATAATCGGGACAGGGTACAATCAGCCCCAGCATTTT	CASSIIGTGYNQPQHF
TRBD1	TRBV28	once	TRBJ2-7	TGTGCCAGCAGTTCACGGGACAGGGGTTTCGAGCAGTACTTC	CASSSRDRGFEQYF
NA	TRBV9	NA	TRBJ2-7	TGTGCCAGCAGCCGTTCAGGGTCTTCAGACTACGAGCAGTACTTC	CASSRSGSSDYEQYF
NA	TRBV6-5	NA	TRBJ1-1	TGTGCCAGCAGTTACTCGAGGGAGGGGAGTGAAGCTTTCTTT	CASSYSREGSEAFF
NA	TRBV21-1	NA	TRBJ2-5	TGTGCCAGCAGCAAGCCGGGACAGGGGGTTTTGGAGACCCAGTACTTC	CASSKPGQGVLETQYF
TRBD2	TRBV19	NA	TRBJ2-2	TGTGCCAGTAGTAAATGGCTAGCGGGAGGGCCCGGCGGGGAGCTGTTTTTT	CASSKWLAGGPGGELFF
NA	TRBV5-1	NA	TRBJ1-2	TGCGCCAGCACCAGGGAAGCCAACTATGGCTACACCTTC	CASTREANYGYTF
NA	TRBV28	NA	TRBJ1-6	TGTGCCAGCAGCTCCAGACAGAAGAATAATTCACCCCTCCACTTT	CASSSRQKNNSPLHF
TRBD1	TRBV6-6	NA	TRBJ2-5	TGTGCCAGCAGTCACCGGCGGACAGGGGCGGTCCAAGAGACCCAGTACTTC	CASSHRRTGAVQETQYF
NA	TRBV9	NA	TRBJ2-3	TGTGCCAGCAGCGGGACTTTAATCACAGATACGCAGTATTTT	CASSGTLITDTQYF
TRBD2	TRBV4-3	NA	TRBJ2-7	TGCGCCAGCAGCCAAGGGCTAGCGGCCACCTACGAGCAGTACTTC	CASSQGLAATYEQYF
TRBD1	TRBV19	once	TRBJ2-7	TGTGCCAGTAGTTCTCACCGGGACAGGCCCGAGCAGTACTTC	CASSSHRDRPEQYF
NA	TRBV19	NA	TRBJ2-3	TGTGCCAGTAGTCAAGCTGAGGATACGCAGTATTTT	CASSQAEDTQYF
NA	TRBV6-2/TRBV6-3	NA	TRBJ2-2	TGTGCCAGCAGTTACTCCCAGTCCACCGGGGAGCTGTTTTTT	CASSYSQSTGELFF
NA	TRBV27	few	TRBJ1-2	TGTGCCAGCAGTTTAGGGAGTTCGACGGCTAACTATGGCTACACCTTC	CASSLGSSTANYGYTF
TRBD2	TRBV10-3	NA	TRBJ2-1	TGTGCCATCAGTGACAGGACTAGCGGTAACAATGAGCAGTTCTTC	CAISDRTSGNNEQFF
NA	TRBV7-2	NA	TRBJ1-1	TGTGCCAGCAGCCCAGTCGCAGGGAACACTGAAGCTTTCTTT	CASSPVAGNTEAFF
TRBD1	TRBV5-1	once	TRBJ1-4	TGCGCCAGCAGCTCCAGGGGGGTTGAGGAAAAACTGTTTTTT	CASSSRGVEEKLFF
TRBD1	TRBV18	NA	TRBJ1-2	TGTGCCAGCTCACCCCGGGACAGGGGTGCTATCGCCTTC	CASSPRDRGAIAF
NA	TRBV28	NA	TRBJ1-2	TGTGCCAGCAGTTTAGGTTCCTACCCCGACTATGGCTACACCTTC	CASSLGSYPDYGYTF
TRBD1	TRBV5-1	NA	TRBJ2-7	TGCGCCAGCAGCACGACAGGGGGAAGCGGGGTTTCCTACGAGCAGTACTTC	CASSTTGGSGVSYEQYF
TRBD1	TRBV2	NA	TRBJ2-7	TGTGCCAGCAGTGAAGAACACAGGGGGTCCTACGAGCAGTACTTC	CASSEEHRGSYEQYF
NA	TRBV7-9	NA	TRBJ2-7	TGTGCCAGCAGCCTCGAAGTGGGGGCTAGCGGTCCCTACGAGCAGTACTTC	CASSLEVGASGPYEQYF
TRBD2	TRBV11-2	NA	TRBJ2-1	TGTGCCAGCAGCCCGAGTCTAGCGGGGCTGTACAATGAGCAGTTCTTC	CASSPSLAGLYNEQFF
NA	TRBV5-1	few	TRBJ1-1	TGCGCCAGCAGACCAAGCCAAGGGGCGGGGCTGAACACTGAAGCTTTCTTT	CASRPSQGAGLNTEAFF